A single sample gave rise to the 29 T cell receptor beta chains below, sequenced in a study of control samples from healthy donors and cancer patients. The assay was immunoSEQ multiplex PCR, and TCRdb's table has in-frame clones only and misses some. The sample records around 200,000 clones, 90% to 95% being singletons. Sequencing was carried out using blood. These receptors originate from a middle-aged man in good health.

This clone has just one count. At one of its ends the junction is not consistent with the germline gene, which may arise from a read error. The identical CDR3 is also encoded by other nucleotide sequences in the sample. The rearrangement links TRBV10-1 to TRBJ1-1, with D perhaps matching TRBD1 (5 bases). The germline V gene has CDR1 WNHNN and CDR2 SYGVQD (reference sequence). This CDR3 is built from 14 residues. CDR3: CASSESGRGYEAFF. The CDR3 region has the DNA TGCGCCAGCAGTGAGTCGGGACGGGGGTATGAAGCCTTCTTT.

The CDR3 region has the DNA TGTGCCAGCAGTTTAGGAGGTATTGGGGGCGGCGGCTATGGCTACACCTTC. Its protein product is CASSLGGIGGGGYGYTF. The chain recombines TRBV27 with TRBJ1-2, with D perhaps TRBD1 (6 bases). Trimming cost V 2 bases and J 4 bases, with 20 bases left between them. The germline V gene encodes CDR1 MNHEY and CDR2 SMNVEV (reference sequence). This CDR3 is built from 17 residues.

The CDR3 loop is CAITDQPRSDEQYF. The CDR3 DNA sequence: TGTGCCATCACGGACCAACCGAGGAGTGACGAGCAGTACTTC. The genes are TRBV10-3 and TRBJ2-7, with D uncertain. The CDR3 runs 14 residues. The ends were cut back, 7 bases at V and 5 bases at J, with 18 bases in the middle. Germline V gives CDR1 ENHRY, CDR2 SYGVKD.

The chain links TRBV7-2 to TRBJ1-1; perhaps TRBD1 as D (5 bases). The ends were cut back, 10 bases at V and 2 bases at J, with 14 bases in the middle. There are 13 residues in the CDR3. The germline V gene encodes CDR1 SGHTA and CDR2 FQGNSA. CDR3: CATEVGVNTEAFF. DNA for the CDR3: TGTGCCACCGAGGTGGGGGTCAACACTGAAGCTTTCTTT.

V gene TRBV5-1 combines with J gene TRBJ2-2; D remains unclear. This CDR3 region has 16 residues. Germline CDR1 reads SGHRS; CDR2 reads YFSETQ. V lost 0 bases, J lost 0 bases, and 9 bases lay in between. The DNA of the CDR3 is TGCGCCAGCAGCTTGGCCCCGACCTCGAACACCGGGGAGCTGTTTTTT. This codes for CASSLAPTSNTGELFF.

This clone was found once. This CDR3 reads CASRLQGSDTEAFF. The CDR3 DNA is TGCGCCAGCAGGTTACAAGGGTCCGACACTGAAGCTTTCTTT. This chain connects TRBV5-1 to TRBJ1-1; D uncertain. The V end was cut by 5 bases, the J end by 3 bases, with 14 bases between. This CDR3 contains 14 residues. Germline CDR1 reads SGHRS; CDR2 reads YFSETQ.

The chain joins TRBV28 to TRBJ1-6, with no clear D. The ends were cut back, 1 base at V and 8 bases at J, with 12 bases in the middle. The V gene's germline CDR1 is MDHEN and CDR2 SYDVKM. The CDR3 has 15 amino acids. The chain's CDR3 is CASSLYLSADSPLHF. The CDR3 DNA sequence: TGTGCCAGCAGTTTATATCTGTCGGCGGATTCACCCCTCCACTTT.

This chain uses TRBV11-2 with TRBJ1-2; perhaps TRBD1 as D (5 bases). CDR3 length: 15 residues. Germline lookup yields CDR1 SGHAT and CDR2 FQNNGV. V gave up 5 bases and J gave up 8 bases, with 21 bases separating them. The CDR3 region has the DNA TGTGCCAGCAGCCCAGGCGGGGGATCCATGAGGGGCTACACCTTC. Protein product: CASSPGGGSMRGYTF.

The chain carries TRBV19 and TRBJ1-3; maybe TRBD1 (6 bases). The germline V gene has CDR1 LNHDA and CDR2 SQIVND (reference sequence). This CDR3 has 13 residues. With 10 bases removed from V and 4 bases from J, the gap between germline ends came to 14 bases. The CDR3 protein is CATEQGSGNTIYF. CDR3 coding DNA: TGTGCCACCGAACAGGGTTCAGGAAACACCATATATTTT.

The chain carries TRBV7-3 and TRBJ1-2; 10 bases line up with TRBD1. CDR1 SGHTA and CDR2 FQGTGA come from the germline V gene. V lost 5 bases, J lost 5 bases, and 2 bases stayed unmatched. CDR3 size: 13 residues. The CDR3: CASSRDRGYGYTF. CDR3 sequence (DNA): TGTGCCAGCAGCCGGGACAGGGGATATGGCTACACCTTC.

The chain uses TRBV10-2 and TRBJ1-2, with a tentative D call TRBD1 (5 bases). Germline CDR1 is WSHSY and CDR2 is SAAADI. Between the trimmed V and J ends, which lost 2 bases and 2 bases, there was a span of 15 bases. The CDR3 is 16 amino acids. In DNA form, the CDR3 reads TGCGCCAGCAGTGAGGCCGGGACCGGGAAAAACTATGGCTACACCTTC. As protein: CASSEAGTGKNYGYTF.

The chain is built from TRBV6-5 and TRBJ2-7; D gene unclear. Trimming removed 3 bases from V and 3 bases from J, with 6 bases in between. The germline V gene has CDR1 MNHEY and CDR2 SVGAGI. The length of the CDR3 is 12 residues. The CDR3 coding sequence is TGTGCCAGCAGTTATAGGTGCTACGAGCAGTACGTC. This gives the protein CASSYRCYEQYV.

This chain uses TRBV19 with TRBJ2-1; a weak D match, TRBD2 (5 bases). The V gene lost 0 bases and the J gene lost 13 bases, with 13 bases spanning the gap. The CDR3 sequence is 13 residues long. Germline CDR1 reads LNHDA; CDR2 reads SQIVND (reference sequence). The CDR3 reads CASSIERGLGQFF. DNA of the CDR3: TGTGCCAGTAGTATAGAGAGAGGGCTGGGACAGTTCTTC.

The chain has TRBV5-1 and TRBJ2-7; TRBD2 is a possible D gene (5 bases). V was cut by 2 bases and J by 7 bases, with 13 bases left in between. Looked up from germline, CDR1 is SGHRS and CDR2 is YFSETQ. The CDR3 is made up of 13 amino acids. CDR3 region: CASSLTGRGEQYF. As DNA, the CDR3 is TGCGCCAGCAGCTTAACCGGCCGGGGAGAGCAGTACTTC.

The CDR3 sequence: CASRHDLGQIQETQYF. DNA for the CDR3: TGTGCCAGCAGGCACGATTTGGGACAGATCCAAGAGACCCAGTACTTC. V gene TRBV7-2 combines with J gene TRBJ2-5; 7 bases agree with TRBD1. Germline V gene data show CDR1 as SGHTA and CDR2 as FQGNSA. This CDR3 region has 16 residues. The V gene end was trimmed by 6 bases and the J gene end by 1 base; junction bases not matched to a gene: 11.

A single count supports this clone. V and J are TRBV7-8 and TRBJ2-3; TRBD2 agrees at 9 bases. The germline V gene has CDR1 SGHVS and CDR2 FQNEAQ. The CDR3 runs 15 residues. The J segment lost 2 bases and the V segment lost 5 bases, leaving 5 bases of the junction unmatched. The chain's CDR3 is CASSLVAGDTDTQYF. CDR3 nucleotide sequence: TGTGCCAGCAGCCTAGTAGCGGGGGACACAGATACGCAGTATTTT. The entire variable domain, with the rest obtained from reference TRBV7-8 and TRBJ2-3, is as follows: GAGVSQSPRYKVAKRGQDVALRCDPISGHVSLFWYQQALGQGPEFLTYFQNEAQLDKSGLPSDRFFAERPEGSVSTLKIQRTQQEDSAVYLCASSLVAGDTDTQYFGPGTRLTVL.

This chain links TRBV18 with TRBJ1-1, with 8 bases lining up with TRBD1. From germline, CDR1 is KGHSH and CDR2 LQKENI. The CDR3 has 13 amino acids. Germline trimming cut 5 bases from V and 3 bases from J; bases unmatched to any gene: 2. Written as DNA, the CDR3 is TGTGCCAGCTCATCGGACAGGGACACTGAAGCTTTCTTT. It specifies CASSSDRDTEAFF.

The rearrangement joins TRBV29-1 to TRBJ2-5; D gene uncertain. The CDR3 totals 11 residues. Germline V lookup: CDR1 SQVTM, CDR2 ANQGSEA. The V gene lost 7 bases and the J gene lost 5 bases, with 11 bases spanning the gap. The CDR3 DNA sequence: TGCAGCGCATCTGTAGGGGAGACCCAGTACTTC. Translating gives CSASVGETQYF.

The V call is TRBV6-5, the J call TRBJ1-6; D gene ambiguous. V was cut by 4 bases and J by 7 bases, with 17 bases left in between. The CDR3 is 16 residues long. Germline-derived CDR1 and CDR2 are MNHEY and SVGAGI. In nucleotides, the CDR3 is TGTGCCAGCAGTTCTTTCACGAGGGCGAGGAATTCACCCCTCCACTTT. Amino acids: CASSSFTRARNSPLHF.

This sequence joins TRBV2 and TRBJ2-1; 12 nucleotides line up with TRBD2. Trimming took 1 base from V and 8 from J; bases not matched to a gene: 3. Per germline, CDR1 SNHLY and CDR2 FYNNEI. The CDR3 has 15 amino acids. CDR3 sequence: CASSEELAGGHEQFF. CDR3 bases: TGTGCCAGCAGTGAAGAACTAGCGGGGGGACATGAGCAGTTCTTC.

The V gene is TRBV27, the J gene TRBJ2-3, with 12 bases that match TRBD1. The germline V gene encodes CDR1 MNHEY and CDR2 SMNVEV (reference sequence). This CDR3 comprises 14 residues. J gave up 7 bases and V 4 bases, and 3 bases lay outside the gene matches. CDR3 DNA: TGTGCCAGCAGTTCCGGGACAGGGGGCAATACGCAGTATTTT. Translated, it gives CASSSGTGGNTQYF.

As to this clone: A read error may account for a junction end that differs from germline. The V and J genes are TRBV19 and TRBJ1-6; 7 nucleotides align to TRBD1. Germline lookup yields CDR1 LNHDA and CDR2 SQIVND (reference sequence). The CDR3 is made up of 14 amino acids. The CDR3 nucleotides read TGTGCCAGTAGGGCCGGGACAGTTAATTCTCCCCTCCACTTT. This encodes CASRAGTVNSPLHF. The variable domain in full, with the rest retrieved from reference TRBV19 and TRBJ1-6, is DGGITQSPKYLFRKEGQNVTLSCEQNLNHDAMYWYRQDPGQGLRLIYYSQIVNDFQKGDIAEGYSVSREKKESFPLTVTSAQKNPTAFYLCASRAGTVNSPLHFGNGTRLTVT.

The rearrangement uses TRBV2 and TRBJ1-2; no firm D call. Germline V gives CDR1 SNHLY, CDR2 FYNNEI. V gave up 1 base and J gave up 4 bases, with 7 bases separating them. CDR3 size: 13 residues. The CDR3 reads CASSEEGRYGYTF. The DNA for the CDR3 is TGTGCCAGCAGTGAAGAGGGTCGCTATGGCTACACCTTC.

J is TRBJ2-1 and V is TRBV19; 7 bases are a match to TRBD2. CDR1 is LNHDA, CDR2 SQIVND, per germline (reference sequence). Germline trimming cut 4 bases from V and 1 base from J; bases unmatched to any gene: 4. The CDR3 length is 15 residues. The CDR3 nucleotides read TGTGCCAGTAGTAGGTGGGGGGGTTCCTACAATGAGCAGTTCTTC. The encoded protein is CASSRWGGSYNEQFF.

This clone was counted once. The gene calls are TRBV3-1 (or the pseudogene TRBV3-2) and TRBJ1-2; no clear D. The length of the CDR3 is 13 residues. Germline V gene data show CDR1 as LGHDT and CDR2 as YNNKEL (reference sequence). V was clipped by 4 bases and J by 1 base, with 7 bases between them. CDR3 DNA: TGTGCCAGCAGCCGGGCAGGTAACTATGGCTACACCTTC. Amino acids: CASSRAGNYGYTF.

This clone is a singleton in its sample. The V gene is TRBV21-1, the J gene TRBJ2-2; TRBD1 was called by the table and not checked on the DNA. TRBV21-1 counts as a pseudogene. This CDR3 contains 19 residues. CDR3 amino acids: CASSKARTARPVKTGELFF. CDR3 in DNA: TGTGCCAGCAGCAAAGCGAGGACAGCCAGACCCGTTAAAACCGGGGAGCTGTTTTTT.

This clone has just one count. The chain employs TRBV5-8 and TRBJ2-7; D call uncertain. The CDR3 length is 13 residues. V was shortened by 0 bases and J by 2 bases, with 6 bases between the two germline ends. Looked up from germline, CDR1 is SGHTS and CDR2 is YDEGEE. The CDR3 spells CASSLATAYEQYV. The CDR3 DNA reads as TGTGCCAGCAGCTTGGCCACGGCCTACGAGCAGTACGTC.

This clone was seen just once. The chain combines TRBV3-1 (or the pseudogene TRBV3-2) with TRBJ1-4; 8 nucleotides agree with TRBD1. The V and J ends lost 5 bases and 8 bases, in that order; junction bases with no gene match: 7. The CDR3 covers 14 residues. Germline V lookup: CDR1 LGHDT, CDR2 YNNKEL (reference sequence). The CDR3 DNA follows: TGTGCCAGCAGCTTATACGGGACAGGCGAAAAACTGTTTTTT. It specifies CASSLYGTGEKLFF.

The chain uses TRBV11-2 and TRBJ2-7, with D perhaps TRBD1 or TRBD2 (5 bases each). Germline loops: CDR1 SGHAT, CDR2 FQNNGV. Trimming took 2 bases from V and 7 from J, leaving 6 bases between them. This CDR3 contains 11 residues. CDR3 sequence (DNA): TGTGCCAGCAGCTTATGGGGGGAGCAGTACGTC. It translates to CASSLWGEQYV.